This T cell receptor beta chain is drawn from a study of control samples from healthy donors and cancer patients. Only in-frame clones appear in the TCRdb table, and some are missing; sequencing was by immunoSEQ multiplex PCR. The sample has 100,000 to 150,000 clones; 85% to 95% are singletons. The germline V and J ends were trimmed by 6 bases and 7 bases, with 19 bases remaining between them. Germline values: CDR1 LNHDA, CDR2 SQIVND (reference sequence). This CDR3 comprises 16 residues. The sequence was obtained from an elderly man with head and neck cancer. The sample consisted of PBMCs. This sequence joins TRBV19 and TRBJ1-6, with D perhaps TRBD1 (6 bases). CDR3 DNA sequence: TGTGCCAGTAGGGGATCGAGACAGGCCAGGAATTCACCCCTCCACTTT. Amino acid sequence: CASRGSRQARNSPLHF.